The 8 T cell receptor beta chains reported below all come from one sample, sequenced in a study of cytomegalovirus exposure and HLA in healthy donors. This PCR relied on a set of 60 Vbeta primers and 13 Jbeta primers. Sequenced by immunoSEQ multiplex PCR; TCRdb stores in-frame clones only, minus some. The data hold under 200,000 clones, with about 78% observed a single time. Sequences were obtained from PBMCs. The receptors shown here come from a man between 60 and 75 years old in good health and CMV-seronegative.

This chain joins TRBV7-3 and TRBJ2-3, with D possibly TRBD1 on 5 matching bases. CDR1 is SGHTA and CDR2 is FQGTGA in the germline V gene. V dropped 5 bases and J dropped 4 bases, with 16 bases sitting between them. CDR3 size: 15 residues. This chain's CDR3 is CASSVRVEGADTQYF. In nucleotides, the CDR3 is TGTGCCAGCAGCGTCAGGGTAGAAGGGGCAGATACGCAGTATTTT.

The CDR3 protein is CASSYHPPGGMTDTQYF. The CDR3 DNA reads as TGTGCCAGCAGTTACCATCCCCCAGGGGGCATGACAGATACGCAGTATTTT. The V and J genes are TRBV6-7 and TRBJ2-3, with 8 bases identical to TRBD1. TRBV6-7 is an open reading frame whose function is uncertain. The CDR3 is 17 residues long. V was clipped by 2 bases and J by 3 bases; unmatched bases: 10.

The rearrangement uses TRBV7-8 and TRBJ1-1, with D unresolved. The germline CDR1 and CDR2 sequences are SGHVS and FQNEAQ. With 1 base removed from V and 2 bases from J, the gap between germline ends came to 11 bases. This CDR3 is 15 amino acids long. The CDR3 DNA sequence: TGTGCCAGCAGCTTAGAAGGTCCGGGAAACACTGAAGCTTTCTTT. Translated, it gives CASSLEGPGNTEAFF.

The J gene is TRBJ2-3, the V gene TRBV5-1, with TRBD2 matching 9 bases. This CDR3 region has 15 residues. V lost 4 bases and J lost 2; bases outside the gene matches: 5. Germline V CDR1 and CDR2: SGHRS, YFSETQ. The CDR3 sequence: CASSQKRGATDTQYF. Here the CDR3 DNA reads TGCGCCAGCAGCCAAAAGCGGGGGGCCACAGATACGCAGTATTTT. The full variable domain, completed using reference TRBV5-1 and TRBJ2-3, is KAGVTQTPRYLIKTRGQQVTLSCSPISGHRSVSWYQQTPGQGLQFLFEYFSETQRNKGNFPGRFSGRQFSNSRSEMNVSTLELGDSALYLCASSQKRGATDTQYFGPGTRLTVL.

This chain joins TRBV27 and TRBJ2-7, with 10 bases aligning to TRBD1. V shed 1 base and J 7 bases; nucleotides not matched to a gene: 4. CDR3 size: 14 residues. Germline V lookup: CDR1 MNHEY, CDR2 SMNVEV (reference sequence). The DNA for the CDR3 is TGTGCCAGCAGTTTATTGGACAGGGGGTGGGAGCAGTACTTC. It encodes CASSLLDRGWEQYF.

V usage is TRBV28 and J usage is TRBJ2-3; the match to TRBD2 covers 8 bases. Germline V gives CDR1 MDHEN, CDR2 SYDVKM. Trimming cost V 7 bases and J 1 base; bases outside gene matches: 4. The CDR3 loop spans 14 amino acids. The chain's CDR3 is CASTLAGRTDTQYF. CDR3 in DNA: TGTGCCAGCACCTTAGCGGGACGCACAGATACGCAGTATTTT.

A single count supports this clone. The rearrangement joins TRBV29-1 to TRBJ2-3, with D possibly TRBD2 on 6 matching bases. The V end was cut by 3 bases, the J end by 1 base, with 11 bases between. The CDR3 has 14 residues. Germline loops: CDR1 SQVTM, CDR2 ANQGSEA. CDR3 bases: TGCAGCGTTGATGATGGGGAGGGCACAGATACGCAGTATTTT. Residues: CSVDDGEGTDTQYF.

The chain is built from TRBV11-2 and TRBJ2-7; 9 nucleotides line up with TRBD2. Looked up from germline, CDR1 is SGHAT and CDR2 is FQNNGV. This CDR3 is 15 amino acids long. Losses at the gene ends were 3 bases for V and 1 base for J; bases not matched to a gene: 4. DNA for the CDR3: TGTGCCAGCAGCTTGTATAGCGGGGGATCCTACGAGCAGTACTTC. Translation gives CASSLYSGGSYEQYF. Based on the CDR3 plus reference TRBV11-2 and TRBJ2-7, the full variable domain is EAGVAQSPRYKIIEKRQSVAFWCNPISGHATLYWYQQILGQGPKLLIQFQNNGVVDDSQLPKDRFSAERLKGVDSTLKIQPAKLEDSAVYLCASSLYSGGSYEQYFGPGTRLTVT.